The 5 T cell receptor beta chains reported below all come from one sample, sequenced in a study of T cell responses to AZD1222 COVID-19 vaccine. This table comes from immunoSEQ multiplex PCR, and its TCRdb copy is limited to in-frame clones, with some not included. The sample holds 150,000 or so clones; roughly 90% are singletons and the top ten take around 3%. The source material was peripheral blood, sampled on day 0 of AZD1222 vaccination. The receptors derive from an adult in good health.

This CDR3 reads CASSFSTAEAFF. CDR3 DNA sequence: TGTGCCAGCAGCTTTTCGACCGCGGAAGCTTTCTTT. V is TRBV7-9 and J is TRBJ1-1; no clear D gene. V lost 3 bases and J lost 8, with 10 bases in between. Germline assignment: CDR1 SEHNR and CDR2 FQNEAQ (reference sequence). The length of the CDR3 is 12 residues. The whole variable domain, remainder taken from reference TRBV7-9 and TRBJ1-1, is DTGVSQNPRHKITKRGQNVTFRCDPISEHNRLYWYRQTLGQGPEFLTYFQNEAQLEKSRLLSDRFSAERPKGSFSTLEIQRTEQGDSAMYLCASSFSTAEAFFGQGTRLTVV.

The chain links TRBV18 to TRBJ1-5; D is ambiguous. The germline V and J ends were trimmed by 2 bases and 0 bases, with 8 bases remaining between them. This CDR3 comprises 15 residues. Germline V gene sequence: CDR1 KGHSH, CDR2 LQKENI. DNA for the CDR3: TGTGCCAGCTCACCAGAAGCCCCTAGCAATCAGCCCCAGCATTTT. Translated, it gives CASSPEAPSNQPQHF.

This sequence joins TRBV18 and TRBJ1-2, with 8 bases matching TRBD1. Germline assignment: CDR1 KGHSH and CDR2 LQKENI. After removal of 2 bases from V and 4 bases from J, the junction contained 3 bases not matched to a gene. The CDR3 is made up of 14 amino acids. The CDR3 DNA reads TGTGCCAGCTCACCAGACAGGGGAGGCTATGGCTACACCTTC. Translating gives CASSPDRGGYGYTF.

The DNA for the CDR3 is TGTGCCAGCAGTGATACAGGTTCCTTTATGAACACTGAAGCTTTCTTT. It specifies CASSDTGSFMNTEAFF. V is TRBV28 and J is TRBJ1-1, with a weak D call TRBD1 (5 bases). V shed 5 bases and J shed 0 bases, with 16 bases lying between them. The CDR3 runs to 16 residues. Germline V gene data show CDR1 as MDHEN and CDR2 as SYDVKM. Together with reference TRBV28 and TRBJ1-1, the CDR3 gives the full variable domain: DVKVTQSSRYLVKRTGEKVFLECVQDMDHENMFWYRQDPGLGLRLIYFSYDVKMKEKGDIPEGYSVSREKKERFSLILESASTNQTSMYLCASSDTGSFMNTEAFFGQGTRLTVV.

The chain carries TRBV5-1 and TRBJ2-7; D perhaps matches TRBD1 (7 bases). CDR3 length: 14 amino acids. Between the trimmed V and J ends, which lost 4 bases and 6 bases, there was a span of 17 bases. In germline, CDR1 is SGHRS, CDR2 YFSETQ. The CDR3 loop is CASSPSRQGGEQYF. The CDR3 DNA reads TGCGCCAGCAGCCCGTCTCGGCAGGGGGGCGAGCAGTACTTC.